The entry below gives a single T cell receptor beta chain sequence along with its context. Its matching antigen is unknown. In the same sample, other DNA sequences code for this CDR3. The CDR3 runs 13 residues. Deletions cut 6 bases from V and 1 base from J, with 9 bases between. Germline loops: CDR1 SGHTA, CDR2 FQGTGA. PCR amplification relied on 60 Vbeta primers (plus 13 Jbeta primers). Sequenced by immunoSEQ multiplex PCR; TCRdb stores in-frame clones only, minus some. Seen here are around 200,000 clones, roughly 85% observed once, and the top ten hold approximately 2.2%. This entry comes from a study of cytomegalovirus exposure and HLA in healthy donors. Turning to the study itself: In an early release, HLA-typed donors contributed some 88 million unique TCR sequences. Study findings and constraints: Analyzed later, most CMV-associated TCR beta chains appeared HLA-restricted.

The sequenced sample consisted of PBMCs. The TCR sequence derives from a woman aged 50 to 60 in good health and CMV-seronegative. The chain has TRBV7-3 and TRBJ1-1, with a possible D match to TRBD1 (5 bases). The CDR3 DNA reads TGTGCCAGCAGTTCCCAGGGGAACACTGAAGCTTTCTTT. Translated: CASSSQGNTEAFF.